In its sample, the clone carrying this TCR beta chain was seen a few times. Its antigen is as yet unknown. CDR1 and CDR2 (germline): SGHNT, YYREEE (reference sequence). This CDR3 region has 16 residues. The V and J ends lost 4 bases and 0 bases respectively, with 11 bases between them. These data are taken from a study of beta chain features in type 1 diabetes. Purities in excess of 95% were seen in all sorted populations. Study observations and caveats: The naive, central memory and Treg TCRB repertoires looked more alike in patients than they did in healthy donors. Fewer insertions but more deletions were seen at VDJ junctions in type 1 diabetes patients.

The investigators reverse transcribed all of the isolated RNA, so they sequenced expressed TCRB transcripts. Naive, central memory and regulatory T cell samples yielded approximately 3.3 million reads on average. The method was immunoSEQ multiplex PCR; TCRdb's version includes in-frame clones alone and lacks a portion of them. The sample records 150,000 to 170,000 clones, around 8% being singletons. The chain joins TRBV5-4 to TRBJ1-6, with D hard to call. The receptor was derived from a man aged 18-30 years in good health. Sequencing input: central memory CD4+ T cells from blood. The CDR3 bases are TGTGCCAGCAGCCCCGACACGCGCTCCTATAATTCACCCCTCCACTTT. Protein: CASSPDTRSYNSPLHF.